This T cell receptor beta chain derives from a study of technical replicates of blood from a handful of donors. Unmatched junction bases numbered 12, after V lost 1 base and J lost 6 bases. This CDR3 has 16 residues. The germline V gene encodes CDR1 SQVTM and CDR2 ANQGSEA. Here immunoSEQ multiplex PCR was the method, and the copy in TCRdb shows in-frame clones only, minus some. The sample holds around 100,000 clones, approximately 95% seen once. The clonotype comes from a human donor in good health. The chain is built from TRBV29-1 and TRBJ2-1; 7 bases line up with TRBD2. The specimen was T cells isolated from PBMCs. The CDR3 here is CSVEGLAFVRGNEQFF. CDR3 DNA: TGCAGCGTTGAAGGACTAGCATTTGTTCGTGGCAATGAGCAGTTCTTC.